The 28 T cell receptor beta chains in this list originate from one sample, sequenced in a study of shared clonotypes between healthy human individuals. Profiling relied on immunoSEQ multiplex PCR, and the TCRdb table lists in-frame clones only, not all of them. There are roughly 2.4 million clones in the sample; approximately 94% occur only once, and roughly 0.13% lies in the top ten. Specimen: naive CD4+ T cells sorted from blood. Indicated subset: CD45RA+ positively selected. The receptors were gathered from a man younger than 35 in good health.

V is TRBV30 and J is TRBJ1-5; TRBD1 matches 9 bases. The CDR3 covers 13 residues. Germline values: CDR1 GTSNPN, CDR2 SVGIG (reference sequence). Trimming at V came to 5 bases and at J to 7 bases, leaving 6 bases not matched to a gene. The CDR3 is CAWAQGANQPQHF. The CDR3 nucleotides read TGTGCCTGGGCACAGGGGGCCAACCAGCCCCAGCATTTT.

The chain carries TRBV7-2 and TRBJ1-1; 7 bases fit TRBD1. The CDR3 runs to 14 residues. Losses at the gene ends were 6 bases for V and 7 bases for J; bases not matched to a gene: 11. Germline CDR1 reads SGHTA; CDR2 reads FQGNSA. CDR3: CASRLGQASVEAFF. Written as DNA, the CDR3 is TGTGCCAGCAGACTAGGACAGGCTAGCGTTGAAGCTTTCTTT.

The genes are TRBV2 and TRBJ2-1; D unresolved. Germline CDR1 reads SNHLY; CDR2 reads FYNNEI. The CDR3 loop spans 13 amino acids. The V and J ends lost 1 base and 6 bases respectively, with 7 bases between them. The CDR3 DNA reads as TGTGCCAGCAGTGAAGGGACCTTCAATGAGCAGTTCTTC. Its translation: CASSEGTFNEQFF.

The gene calls are TRBV5-1 and TRBJ1-2, with 7 bases aligning to TRBD1. Losses at the gene ends were 7 bases for V and 4 bases for J; bases not matched to a gene: 7. This CDR3 has 13 amino acids. The V gene's germline CDR1 is SGHRS and CDR2 YFSETQ. The CDR3 region has the DNA TGCGCCAGCGCTAGACAGGGCGGCTATGGCTACACCTTC. Translating gives CASARQGGYGYTF.

This CDR3 is CASSSGSGTPTDTQYF. CDR3 bases: TGCGCCAGCAGCTCGGGGAGCGGGACCCCCACAGATACGCAGTATTTT. This chain joins TRBV5-1 and TRBJ2-3; 7 bases agree with TRBD2. This CDR3 contains 16 residues. Germline V CDR1 and CDR2: SGHRS, YFSETQ. The V segment lost 3 bases and the J segment 2 bases; nucleotides outside the gene matches: 9.

The chain employs TRBV18 and TRBJ2-7; TRBD1 or TRBD2 may be the D gene (5 bases each). This CDR3 is built from 14 residues. Germline CDR1 is KGHSH and CDR2 is LQKENI. The V and J ends lost 3 bases and 1 base respectively, with 10 bases between them. DNA for the CDR3: TGTGCCAGCTCACCGGGGGTCGAGTCCTACGAGCAGTACTTC. It encodes CASSPGVESYEQYF.

The rearrangement links TRBV6-5 to TRBJ1-6; no firm D call. The CDR3 loop spans 13 amino acids. Germline loops: CDR1 MNHEY, CDR2 SVGAGI. Trimming removed 6 bases from V and 6 bases from J, with 9 bases in between. The CDR3 DNA follows: TGTGCCAGCAGAAGGGATAGTAATTCACCCCTCCACTTT. This sequence encodes CASRRDSNSPLHF.

The V and J genes are TRBV5-1 and TRBJ2-7, with TRBD1 matching over 8 bases. Germline V gene sequence: CDR1 SGHRS, CDR2 YFSETQ. Trimming cost V 4 bases and J 11 bases; bases outside gene matches: 11. This CDR3 spans 13 amino acids. The CDR3 region is CASSVNVQGVKYF. Written as DNA, the CDR3 is TGCGCCAGCAGCGTAAACGTACAGGGGGTGAAGTACTTC. The full variable domain, in which reference TRBV5-1 and TRBJ2-7 provide the parts outside the CDR3, is KAGVTQTPRYLIKTRGQQVTLSCSPISGHRSVSWYQQTPGQGLQFLFEYFSETQRNKGNFPGRFSGRQFSNSRSEMNVSTLELGDSALYLCASSVNVQGVKYFGPGTRLTVT.

In this sample, this clone turned up once. The V call is TRBV7-9, the J call TRBJ1-1, with unresolved D. Germline CDR1 reads SEHNR; CDR2 reads FQNEAQ (reference sequence). The ends were cut back, 5 bases at V and 0 bases at J, with 19 bases in the middle. The CDR3 consists of 17 residues. The CDR3 protein is CASSPGKGSWVNTEAFF. Written as DNA, the CDR3 is TGTGCCAGCAGCCCGGGAAAAGGTTCGTGGGTGAACACTGAAGCTTTCTTT.

This clone turned up a few times. The chain is built from TRBV4-3 and TRBJ2-7, with 9 bases lining up with TRBD2. This CDR3 has 16 amino acids. J lost 2 bases, V lost 0 bases, and 5 bases had no gene match. CDR1 and CDR2 from the germline V gene are LGHNA and YSLEER. The CDR3 DNA reads TGCGCCAGCAGCCAAGATCGGCCTAGCGGGACCTACGAGCAGTACTTC. The encoded protein is CASSQDRPSGTYEQYF.

This clone showed up just once. V usage is TRBV6-1 and J usage is TRBJ1-2; TRBD1 aligns across 9 bases. The V gene end was trimmed by 5 bases and the J gene end by 5 bases; junction bases not matched to a gene: 3. The CDR3 is made up of 13 amino acids. Germline V gene data show CDR1 as MNHNS and CDR2 as SASEGT. The CDR3 loop is CASSPGTGYGYTF. The CDR3 DNA sequence: TGTGCCAGCAGTCCCGGGACAGGGTATGGCTACACCTTC.

The CDR3 here is CSGTSGRSDTQYF. The CDR3 region has the DNA TGCAGTGGGACTAGCGGTAGATCAGATACGCAGTATTTT. The gene calls are TRBV29-1 and TRBJ2-3; 11 nucleotides line up with TRBD2. Looked up from germline, CDR1 is SQVTM and CDR2 is ANQGSEA. The CDR3 runs 13 residues.

Note on this clone: The sample carries other DNA sequences with the same CDR3. V is TRBV28 and J is TRBJ2-4; D gene uncertain. Germline V gives CDR1 MDHEN, CDR2 SYDVKM. This CDR3 is built from 12 residues. Trimming removed 6 bases from V and 6 bases from J, with 9 bases in between. In DNA, the CDR3 is TGTGCCAGCAGCCCGACGGGAAACATTCAGTACTTC. Amino acid sequence: CASSPTGNIQYF.

This chain connects TRBV27 to TRBJ2-3; D is tentatively TRBD1 or TRBD2 (6 bases each). The CDR3 sequence is 15 residues long. Per germline, CDR1 MNHEY and CDR2 SMNVEV (reference sequence). V lost 11 bases, J lost 3 bases, and 21 bases lay in between. The CDR3 DNA follows: TGTGCCGGCACCCGATGGGGGGCCACTACAGATACGCAGTATTTT. It encodes CAGTRWGATTDTQYF.

The chain joins TRBV4-3 to TRBJ1-3; D remains unclear. Germline V gene data show CDR1 as LGHNA and CDR2 as YSLEER. Trimming took off 0 bases at V and 0 bases at J, with 9 bases between the two ends. The CDR3 covers 16 residues. For the CDR3, the DNA is TGCGCCAGCAGCCAAGATCTTCTGACCTCTGGAAACACCATATATTTT. It specifies CASSQDLLTSGNTIYF.

The CDR3 DNA is TGTGCCAGCTCACCGGTTCCCGGGGGGGTACGGACTGAAGCTTTCTTT. Its translation: CASSPVPGGVRTEAFF. This rearrangement joins TRBV18 to TRBJ1-1, with D perhaps matching TRBD1 (5 bases). The CDR3 is made up of 16 amino acids. Germline V lookup: CDR1 KGHSH, CDR2 LQKENI. Between the trimmed V and J ends, which lost 3 bases and 5 bases, there was a span of 19 bases. The complete variable domain, with remaining parts taken from reference TRBV18 and TRBJ1-1, reads NAGVMQNPRHLVRRRGQEARLRCSPMKGHSHVYWYRQLPEEGLKFMVYLQKENIIDESGMPKERFSAEFPKEGPSILRIQQVVRGDSAAYFCASSPVPGGVRTEAFFGQGTRLTVV.

The V call is TRBV6-1, the J call TRBJ1-2, with D possibly being TRBD1 (5 bases). Trimming shortened V by 7 bases and J by 7 bases, and 13 bases separated the two germline ends. This CDR3 region has 12 residues. Germline loops: CDR1 MNHNS, CDR2 SASEGT. The CDR3 reads CASNPGGFGYTF. In nucleotides, the CDR3 is TGTGCCAGCAACCCTGGGGGGTTTGGCTACACCTTC.

The chain employs TRBV10-3 and TRBJ2-1, with D maybe TRBD2 (6 bases). The V end lost 7 bases, the J end lost 2 bases, and 9 bases lay between the germline ends. Germline V gene lookup returns CDR1 ENHRY and CDR2 SYGVKD. The CDR3 has 13 amino acids. CDR3 sequence: CAITSETYNEQFF. The CDR3 region has the DNA TGTGCCATCACTAGCGAGACCTACAATGAGCAGTTCTTC.

This chain links TRBV2 with TRBJ1-5; 8 bases match TRBD1. The V segment lost 7 bases and the J segment 7 bases; nucleotides outside the gene matches: 6. Germline V gene sequence: CDR1 SNHLY, CDR2 FYNNEI. The CDR3 is 13 amino acids. The DNA for the CDR3 is TGTGCCAGCAAGGACAGGGTGATGCAGCCCCAGCATTTT. Protein sequence: CASKDRVMQPQHF. The variable domain in full, completed from reference TRBV2 and TRBJ1-5, reads EPEVTQTPSHQVTQMGQEVILRCVPISNHLYFYWYRQILGQKVEFLVSFYNNEISEKSEIFDDQFSVERPDGSNFTLKIRSTKLEDSAMYFCASKDRVMQPQHFGDGTRLSIL.

In this sample, this clone turned up once. This chain joins TRBV5-5 and TRBJ2-3; 7 nucleotides line up with TRBD2. The CDR3 consists of 15 residues. V was pared by 3 bases and J by 5 bases, with 9 bases of the junction left unmatched. The germline CDR1 and CDR2 sequences are SGHKS and YYEKEE (reference sequence). CDR3 amino acids: CASSSAGLSGDTQYF. The CDR3 coding sequence is TGTGCCAGCAGCTCAGCGGGACTTTCCGGAGATACGCAGTATTTT.

J is TRBJ1-1 and V is TRBV18; D may be TRBD1 (6 bases). Germline CDR1 is KGHSH and CDR2 is LQKENI. This CDR3 has 13 residues. Trimming took off 3 bases at V and 7 bases at J, with 12 bases between the two ends. The DNA for the CDR3 is TGTGCCAGCTCACCGGGGACAAGGAATGAAGCTTTCTTT. Protein product: CASSPGTRNEAFF.

The chain is built from TRBV4-1 and TRBJ2-7, with D possibly TRBD2 on 6 matching bases. The germline gives CDR1 MGHRA, CDR2 YSYEKL. Trimming removed 8 bases from V and 0 bases from J, with 14 bases in between. The CDR3 runs to 14 residues. The CDR3 protein is CASAVGGSSYEQYF. The CDR3 DNA is TGCGCCAGCGCGGTGGGGGGTTCCTCCTACGAGCAGTACTTC.

The V and J genes are TRBV4-3 and TRBJ2-1; D gene ambiguous. The CDR3 is 16 amino acids. V was pared by 0 bases and J by 0 bases, with 9 bases between. Germline V lookup: CDR1 LGHNA, CDR2 YSLEER. CDR3 coding DNA: TGCGCCAGCAGCCAAGAGCCGCTGAGCTCCTACAATGAGCAGTTCTTC. Protein: CASSQEPLSSYNEQFF.

This chain links TRBV7-8 with TRBJ2-5; D call uncertain. CDR1 and CDR2 from the germline V gene are SGHVS and FQNEAQ. V was pared by 7 bases and J by 2 bases, with 11 bases between. CDR3 length: 13 amino acids. CDR3 sequence reads: CASTRTEQETQYF. CDR3 DNA sequence: TGTGCCAGCACGCGGACGGAACAAGAGACCCAGTACTTC.

The chain couples TRBV30 to TRBJ2-2; perhaps TRBD1 as D (6 bases). CDR3 length: 15 amino acids. V lost 3 bases and J 0 bases, leaving 11 bases between the germline ends. The germline gives CDR1 GTSNPN, CDR2 SVGIG (reference sequence). The DNA of the CDR3 is TGTGCCTGGAGATCAACAGGGCCGAACACCGGGGAGCTGTTTTTT. It is translated as CAWRSTGPNTGELFF.

This clone is a singleton in its sample. The rearrangement links TRBV19 to TRBJ2-7, with 10 bases that match TRBD1. Trimming took 6 bases from V and 0 from J; bases not matched to a gene: 5. The V gene's germline CDR1 is LNHDA and CDR2 SQIVND (reference sequence). This CDR3 spans 15 amino acids. This CDR3 is CASSRDRGGSYEQYF. The CDR3 DNA sequence: TGTGCCAGTAGCAGGGACAGGGGAGGCTCCTACGAGCAGTACTTC.

In this sample, this clone turned up once. The CDR3 sequence is CASSPPDRAVGTQYF. The CDR3 region has the DNA TGTGCCAGCAGCCCCCCGGATCGGGCGGTGGGTACGCAGTATTTT. The chain uses TRBV27 and TRBJ2-3, with D uncertain. The CDR3 extends over 15 amino acids. Looked up from germline, CDR1 is MNHEY and CDR2 is SMNVEV (reference sequence). The V end lost 6 bases, the J end lost 8 bases, and 21 bases lay between the germline ends.

The CDR3, as DNA: TGTGCCAGCAGTGAGAGGACAGGGCCAAGTTATTATAGCAATCAGCCCCAGCATTTT. This translates into CASSERTGPSYYSNQPQHF. The chain carries TRBV6-1 and TRBJ1-5; TRBD1 aligns across 8 bases. The CDR3 contains 19 residues. V was pared by 3 bases and J by 0 bases, with 13 bases of the junction left unmatched. Germline V gene data show CDR1 as MNHNS and CDR2 as SASEGT.